A selection of T cell receptor beta chains follows, all from one sample in a study of blood T cell repertoires in COVID-19. This table comes from immunoSEQ multiplex PCR, and its TCRdb copy is limited to in-frame clones, with some not included. The data contain more than 100,000 clones, over 70% of them seen just once; the ten biggest clones take up 2% to 3%. Sequences were obtained from peripheral blood. All receptors derive from a man between 50 and 59 years old with active COVID-19. The CDR3 runs from the conserved cysteine through the conserved F or W. A D gene is named only where the DNA matches it firmly. Size is omitted from some rows. Given values are once, few, many or a class for expanded clones.

DNA	CDR3	D	J	V	size
TGTGCCAATTTTATCTGCAGAGGGCCCCAGCATTTT	CANFICRGPQHF	-	TRBJ1-5	TRBV18	-
TGTGCCAGTAGCATTATGTCCCCGGGACAACACTATGGCTACACCTTC	CASSIMSPGQHYGYTF	-	TRBJ1-2	TRBV19	-
TGTGCCATCAGTGAGACTAGCGGGGGGACTAGCACAGATACGCAGTATTTT	CAISETSGGTSTDTQYF	TRBD2	TRBJ2-3	TRBV10-3	few
TGTGCCAGCAGCTTGGCAGGCCCAAATTCACCCCTCCACTTT	CASSLAGPNSPLHF	-	TRBJ1-6	TRBV14	few
TGTGCCAGCAGTGACCAACTTGTAAGCTCTGGAAACACCATATATTTT	CASSDQLVSSGNTIYF	-	TRBJ1-3	TRBV6-1	-
TGTGCCACCCTTGGCGGGGGCCTGAGGAGGGATACGCAGTATTTT	CATLGGGLRRDTQYF	-	TRBJ2-3	TRBV10-3	-
TGCGCCAGCAGCTTGGAACTAGCGGCGAATGAGCAGTTCTTC	CASSLELAANEQFF	TRBD2	TRBJ2-1	TRBV5-1	-
TGTGCCAGCAGCCCCCAATATGGGACAGGGAATGAGCAGTTCTTC	CASSPQYGTGNEQFF	TRBD1	TRBJ2-1	TRBV7-2	-
TGTGCCAGCAGCCAGGGCAGGGAGAGGGGAGGTGAAGCTTTCTTT	CASSQGRERGGEAFF	-	TRBJ1-1	TRBV4-2	-
TGTGCCAGCTCACCACCTAATCTAGCGGGGGGCAAGAATGAGCAGTTCTTC	CASSPPNLAGGKNEQFF	TRBD2	TRBJ2-1	TRBV18	-
TGTGCCAGCAGGGGGGGGACTAGCGGGGCCTACGAGCAGTACTTC	CASRGGTSGAYEQYF	TRBD2	TRBJ2-7	TRBV5-4	few
TGCGCCAGCAGTGTGGGACAGTCCTGGGAGGGCTACACCTTC	CASSVGQSWEGYTF	TRBD1	TRBJ1-2	TRBV10-1	once
TGTGCCAGCAGCACAAGCGCAGGGGGTGAGCAGTACTTC	CASSTSAGGEQYF	TRBD1	TRBJ2-7	TRBV9	-
TGTGCCAGCAGTGAAGCGTACTTAGCATTCTATGGCTACACCTTC	CASSEAYLAFYGYTF	-	TRBJ1-2	TRBV6-1	-
TGTGCCAGCAGCCTCTCTAGGCCCCCCTACAATGAGCAGTTCTTC	CASSLSRPPYNEQFF	-	TRBJ2-1	TRBV7-8	-
TGCGCCAGCAGCTTGACAGGGAGCCGGTCCGGGGAGCTGTTTTTT	CASSLTGSRSGELFF	-	TRBJ2-2	TRBV5-1	once
TGTGCCAGCAGCCCCCCTTCTAGCGGGGTACAGTTCTTC	CASSPPSSGVQFF	TRBD2	TRBJ2-1	TRBV7-2	few
TGTGCCAGAACCCCGACGGAGCGGGGCGGTAACGAGCAGTACTTC	CARTPTERGGNEQYF	-	TRBJ2-7	TRBV21-1	-
TGTGCCATCAGTGAGTCGGGGGGGGTAAATCAGCCCCAGCATTTT	CAISESGGVNQPQHF	-	TRBJ1-5	TRBV10-3	-
TGTGCCAGCAGGGCGGCTAATGAAAAACTGTTTTTT	CASRAANEKLFF	-	TRBJ1-4	TRBV12-3/TRBV12-4	once
TGCAGCGTTTCCAGGGCCAGCTATGGCTACACCTTC	CSVSRASYGYTF	-	TRBJ1-2	TRBV29-1	-
TGTGCCATCAATGGACAGCCTAACACTGAAGCTTTCTTT	CAINGQPNTEAFF	-	TRBJ1-1	TRBV10-3	-
TGCGCCAGCAGCCAAGGTGGGGCGGGGACAGGCGCAGGGAATACGCAGTATTTT	CASSQGGAGTGAGNTQYF	TRBD1	TRBJ2-3	TRBV4-1	-
TGTGCCAGCAGCCAAGATAGGGGGATCACCGGGGAGCTGTTTTTT	CASSQDRGITGELFF	-	TRBJ2-2	TRBV3-1/TRBV3-2	-
TGTGCCACTCGAACCGGGGGGGGCTCTGGAAACACCATATATTTT	CATRTGGGSGNTIYF	-	TRBJ1-3	TRBV7-8	-
TGTGCCAGCAGCCGACTAGCGGGGGGGTACGAGCAGTACTTC	CASSRLAGGYEQYF	TRBD2	TRBJ2-7	TRBV11-2	-
TGTGCCAGCAGCGTCCGGGACATCGAAGAAAAACTGTTTTTT	CASSVRDIEEKLFF	-	TRBJ1-4	TRBV5-4	-
TGCGCCAGCAGCCTCGGACAGGGGGGGGCAGAGACCCAGTACTTC	CASSLGQGGAETQYF	TRBD1	TRBJ2-5	TRBV5-1	-
TGTGCCACTAGAAAGGGACAGGGCACCTACGAGCAGTACTTC	CATRKGQGTYEQYF	TRBD1	TRBJ2-7	TRBV19	-
TGTGCCTGGAGTGTAAAAGGGGGTCTCAATGAAAAACTGTTTTTT	CAWSVKGGLNEKLFF	-	TRBJ1-4	TRBV30	-
TGTGCCAGCAGCTCCAGGGAAATCGGTGGCTACACCTTC	CASSSREIGGYTF	-	TRBJ1-2	TRBV7-2	-
TGTGCCAGCAGCTTGGACCTTCCCTCCGGGACAGGATATAATGAAAAACTGTTTTTT	CASSLDLPSGTGYNEKLFF	TRBD1	TRBJ1-4	TRBV5-5	-
TGTGCCACCCGCCGGGACAGGCTCTCTGGAAACACCATATATTTT	CATRRDRLSGNTIYF	TRBD1	TRBJ1-3	TRBV7-9	-
TGTGCCAGCAGTAGAGCTGGGACAGCTGGAAACACCATATATTTT	CASSRAGTAGNTIYF	TRBD1	TRBJ1-3	TRBV6-5	-
TGTGCCAGCAGCTTAGCGGCTGAAGCTTTCTTT	CASSLAAEAFF	-	TRBJ1-1	TRBV11-2	-
TGTGCCAGCAGCTTGAAGGGACAGAAGGTAGTTGGAAACACCATATATTTT	CASSLKGQKVVGNTIYF	TRBD1	TRBJ1-3	TRBV7-2	once